This passage covers 19 T cell receptor beta chains from one sample sequenced in a study of blood T cell repertoires in COVID-19. TCRdb's table, derived via immunoSEQ multiplex PCR, lists solely in-frame clones and lacks some. The sample has roughly 100,000 clones; about 81% are singletons. Sequenced: peripheral blood. These receptors came from a man older than 75 with acute or convalescent COVID-19.

J is TRBJ2-7 and V is TRBV7-2, with a tentative D call TRBD2 (6 bases). Germline values: CDR1 SGHTA, CDR2 FQGNSA. The CDR3 is 13 residues long. The V and J ends lost 5 bases and 5 bases respectively, with 13 bases between them. CDR3 region: CASSPIRGNEQYF. CDR3 nucleotides: TGTGCCAGCAGCCCTATTCGGGGGAACGAGCAGTACTTC.

This chain links TRBV29-1 with TRBJ2-7, with a tentative D call TRBD2 (6 bases). The germline CDR1 and CDR2 sequences are SQVTM and ANQGSEA. The CDR3 spans 14 residues. V lost 4 bases and J 4 bases, leaving 17 bases between the germline ends. The CDR3 region is CSVVGGDPPYEQYF. The CDR3 nucleotides are TGCAGCGTTGTCGGGGGAGATCCTCCTTACGAGCAGTACTTC.

The rearrangement links TRBV18 to TRBJ2-7, with a possible D match to TRBD2 (5 bases). The CDR3 consists of 15 residues. The V end was cut by 1 base, the J end by 5 bases, with 15 bases between. Germline V gene data show CDR1 as KGHSH and CDR2 as LQKENI. The DNA for the CDR3 is TGTGCCAGCTCACCACGAGAACTAGTCACGGACGAGCAGTACTTC. Its protein product is CASSPRELVTDEQYF.

The chain links TRBV7-2 to TRBJ2-1; 10 positions match TRBD2. V gave up 1 base and J gave up 8 bases; unmatched junction bases: 5. Germline loops: CDR1 SGHTA, CDR2 FQGNSA. The CDR3 extends over 15 amino acids. CDR3: CASSLGLAGSDEQFF. CDR3 nucleotide sequence: TGTGCCAGCAGCTTAGGACTAGCGGGTTCGGATGAGCAGTTCTTC.

This rearrangement joins TRBV6-2 or TRBV6-3 to TRBJ1-1, with 8 bases identical to TRBD1. V lost 7 bases to trimming and J lost 3 bases; unmatched junction nucleotides: 7. Looked up from germline, CDR1 is MNHEY and CDR2 is SVGEGT. CDR3 length equals 14 residues. CDR3 in DNA: TGTGCCAGCATCCCAGGGGGCATGGACACTGAAGCTTTCTTT. Its translation: CASIPGGMDTEAFF.

V and J are TRBV9 and TRBJ1-2, with a weak D call TRBD1 (6 bases). The CDR3 covers 15 residues. CDR1 and CDR2 (germline): SGDLS, YYNGEE. V lost 0 bases and J lost 2, with 11 bases in between. In DNA, the CDR3 is TGTGCCAGCAGCGTAGTAGCAGGGGAGAACTATGGCTACACCTTC. Protein sequence: CASSVVAGENYGYTF.

The rearrangement links TRBV24-1 to TRBJ2-1, with a weak D call TRBD1 (6 bases). The CDR3 covers 16 residues. Germline V gene data show CDR1 as KGHDR and CDR2 as SFDVKD. V lost 0 bases and J 1 base, leaving 9 bases between the germline ends. CDR3 amino acids: CATSDLKGESYNEQFF. CDR3 sequence (DNA): TGTGCCACCAGTGATTTGAAGGGGGAATCCTACAATGAGCAGTTCTTC.

The rearrangement links TRBV7-6 to TRBJ2-1, with D perhaps matching TRBD2 (6 bases). V shed 5 bases and J shed 0 bases, with 11 bases lying between them. Per the germline V gene, CDR1 is SGHVS and CDR2 is FNYEAQ. The CDR3 runs to 15 residues. CDR3 sequence: CASSQGGSSYNEQFF. CDR3 nucleotide sequence: TGTGCCAGCAGCCAAGGAGGGAGCTCCTACAATGAGCAGTTCTTC.

The CDR3 DNA sequence: TGCGCCAGCAGCCAAGATCGCGGGGCATACGAGCAGTACTTC. Translation: CASSQDRGAYEQYF. The chain employs TRBV4-3 and TRBJ2-7; a weak D match, TRBD2 (6 bases). The germline CDR1 and CDR2 sequences are LGHNA and YSLEER. V was shortened by 0 bases and J by 4 bases, with 10 bases between the two germline ends. The CDR3 spans 14 residues.

The gene calls are TRBV3-1 (or the pseudogene TRBV3-2) and TRBJ2-2; 7 bases align to TRBD1. This CDR3 has 15 amino acids. Germline values: CDR1 LGHDT, CDR2 YNNKEL (reference sequence). V shed 3 bases, J shed 7 bases, and the junction held 8 bases outside the gene matches. The CDR3: CASSHSDRDLGELFF. Here the CDR3 DNA reads TGTGCCAGCAGCCATAGTGACAGGGACCTCGGGGAGCTGTTTTTT.

V gene TRBV6-5 combines with J gene TRBJ2-5; a weak D match, TRBD1 (5 bases). The V and J ends lost 2 bases and 5 bases respectively, with 18 bases between them. Per germline, CDR1 MNHEY and CDR2 SVGAGI. The CDR3 is 16 amino acids. CDR3 bases: TGTGCCAGCAGTTACATTGCGCAGGGCTTTGGGGAGACCCAGTACTTC. Protein product: CASSYIAQGFGETQYF.

The V call is TRBV5-6, the J call TRBJ2-3; D not resolved. The CDR3 totals 13 residues. The germline gives CDR1 SGHDT, CDR2 YYEEEE. Trimming stripped 4 bases from V and 2 bases from J, with 8 bases between. This CDR3 reads CASSHDSTDTQYF. The CDR3 coding sequence is TGTGCCAGCAGCCATGACTCCACAGATACGCAGTATTTT. The full variable domain, its missing parts supplied by reference TRBV5-6 and TRBJ2-3, is DAGVTQSPTHLIKTRGQQVTLRCSPKSGHDTVSWYQQALGQGPQFIFQYYEEEERQRGNFPDRFSGHQFPNYSSELNVNALLLGDSALYLCASSHDSTDTQYFGPGTRLTVL.

The chain employs TRBV19 and TRBJ2-3; 7 bases are a match to TRBD1. Trimming at V came to 5 bases and at J to 3 bases, leaving 11 bases not matched to a gene. This CDR3 is built from 16 residues. Germline V gene lookup returns CDR1 LNHDA and CDR2 SQIVND (reference sequence). The CDR3 DNA follows: TGTGCCAGTAGTCCACGCCCGGGACAGCCTACAGATACGCAGTATTTT. This codes for CASSPRPGQPTDTQYF.

This chain links TRBV19 with TRBJ2-7; maybe TRBD2 (7 bases). V was clipped by 10 bases and J by 3 bases, with 25 bases between them. CDR3 size: 16 residues. Per germline, CDR1 LNHDA and CDR2 SQIVND (reference sequence). Here the CDR3 reads CATGGSGGSPHYEQYF. The CDR3 coding sequence is TGTGCCACCGGAGGCTCGGGGGGCTCCCCACACTACGAGCAGTACTTC.

This clone was observed a single time. The genes are TRBV27 and TRBJ2-7, with 12 bases matching TRBD2. The germline V gene has CDR1 MNHEY and CDR2 SMNVEV (reference sequence). This CDR3 has 18 residues. V dropped 3 bases and J dropped 3; count of bases not matched to a gene: 12. The CDR3 here is CASSFALTRTSGNYEQYF. CDR3 nucleotide sequence: TGTGCCAGCAGTTTCGCCTTAACCAGGACTAGCGGGAACTACGAGCAGTACTTC.

The rearrangement joins TRBV19 to TRBJ1-1; D is perhaps TRBD1 (6 bases). This CDR3 has 17 amino acids. Germline assignment: CDR1 LNHDA and CDR2 SQIVND (reference sequence). The V and J ends lost 5 bases and 1 base respectively, with 20 bases between them. This chain's CDR3 is CASSPEQGSFTNTEAFF. In nucleotides, the CDR3 is TGTGCCAGTAGTCCGGAACAGGGCTCATTTACGAACACTGAAGCTTTCTTT. The full variable domain, its missing parts supplied by reference TRBV19 and TRBJ1-1, is DGGITQSPKYLFRKEGQNVTLSCEQNLNHDAMYWYRQDPGQGLRLIYYSQIVNDFQKGDIAEGYSVSREKKESFPLTVTSAQKNPTAFYLCASSPEQGSFTNTEAFFGQGTRLTVV.

This clone was detected a few times. The chain recombines TRBV5-5 with TRBJ2-7; D possibly corresponds to TRBD1 (6 bases). Trimming took off 0 bases at V and 3 bases at J, with 28 bases between the two ends. The germline gives CDR1 SGHKS, CDR2 YYEKEE (reference sequence). The length of the CDR3 is 20 residues. Here the CDR3 DNA reads TGTGCCAGCAGCTTGGCCCTGGGGGTCCCGTACAGGGTTGGTGACTACGAGCAGTACTTC. Amino acid sequence: CASSLALGVPYRVGDYEQYF.

The table lists this clone with a count of one. V is TRBV3-1 (or the pseudogene TRBV3-2) and J is TRBJ1-1, with D tentatively TRBD1 (5 bases). Germline-derived CDR1 and CDR2 are LGHDT and YNNKEL (reference sequence). Trimming cost V 1 base and J 11 bases, with 14 bases left between them. The length of the CDR3 is 13 residues. The CDR3 region is CASSQGGPRGAFF. The CDR3 nucleotides read TGTGCCAGCAGCCAAGGGGGTCCCCGGGGGGCTTTCTTT.

The chain recombines TRBV29-1 with TRBJ1-1, with D maybe TRBD1 (6 bases). Germline CDR1 is SQVTM and CDR2 is ANQGSEA. V lost 6 bases to trimming and J lost 0 bases, with 20 bases between them. CDR3 size: 16 residues. The CDR3 spells CSVARRSGTLNTEAFF. For the CDR3, the DNA is TGCAGCGTAGCCCGGCGATCCGGGACATTGAACACTGAAGCTTTCTTT.